This T cell receptor beta chain was sequenced in a study of blood T cell repertoires in COVID-19. Profiling relied on immunoSEQ multiplex PCR, and the TCRdb table lists in-frame clones only, not all of them. The sample records some 170,000 clones, more than 75% being singletons. V lost 1 base, J lost 7 bases, and 11 bases lay in between. Looked up from germline, CDR1 is LGHDT and CDR2 is YNNKEL (reference sequence). The length of the CDR3 is 15 residues. The sequence was collected from a woman aged 50 to 60 who had recovered from COVID-19. The sequencing sample was made of PBMCs or T cells enriched from blood (not recorded which). The J gene is TRBJ1-6, the V gene TRBV3-1 (or the pseudogene TRBV3-2); the D gene is possibly TRBD1 (5 bases). This CDR3 is CASSQGQTGNSPLHF. The DNA of the CDR3 is TGTGCCAGCAGCCAAGGACAGACCGGGAATTCACCCCTCCACTTT.